This paragraph reports one T cell receptor beta chain. The antigen remains undetermined. The trim removed 2 bases at V and 5 bases at J, leaving 8 bases unmatched. The CDR3 is 17 amino acids. Per the germline V gene, CDR1 is MGHDK and CDR2 is SYGVNS. RNA transcripts provided the source from which TCR beta CDR3 regions were amplified. The HTBI primer set was used in a first-round RT-PCR of the TCR CDR3. Via MiXCR, TCRdb re-called the multiplex PCR reads, giving one row per CDR3 protein. This table holds a few hundred thousand distinct CDR3 sequences, 13% to 15% found once. This specimen belongs to a study of T cells in Graves' hyperthyroidism and ophthalmopathy. Findings of the study overall: Ophthalmopathy was told apart from stable hyperthyroidism by a 13 V-J model. Model output signaled ophthalmopathy a median roughly 6 months ahead of onset.

Clinical symptoms, serum thyroxine, TRAb, thyroid ultrasound and orbital computed tomography informed diagnoses. The chain combines TRBV25-1 with TRBJ2-1, with 11 bases matching TRBD2. The TCR was taken from a woman in her 40s with Graves' hyperthyroidism. What was sequenced was blood. The CDR3 loop is CASSELGSGRANNEQFF. The CDR3 nucleotides read TGTGCCAGCAGTGAACTGGGTAGCGGGAGGGCTAACAATGAGCAGTTCTTC.